The clone carrying this TCR beta chain was detected ten times or more. Its specificity is not known. This specimen belongs to a study of identical twins. Study outcomes and limitations: Within cord blood, abundant beta clonotypes carried fewer insertions, but memory repertoires showed no such trend.

TCRdb used MiXCR to reprocess the 5' RACE reads, holding one entry per CDR3 protein. The sample has 450,000 to 650,000 distinct CDR3 sequences, about 15% seen once. The V and J ends lost 4 bases and 0 bases respectively, with 4 bases between them. The CDR3 sequence is 13 residues long. Germline lookup yields CDR1 WSHSY and CDR2 SAAADI. These data also formed part of another study, on yellow fever vaccine responses in identical twins.

The origin of this receptor is a woman between 18 and 30 years old in good health. Sequenced: CD4+ T cells sorted from blood. This sequence joins TRBV10-2 and TRBJ1-5; unclear D gene. The CDR3 region is CASSGASNQPQHF. In nucleotides, the CDR3 is TGCGCCAGCAGTGGCGCTAGCAATCAGCCCCAGCATTTT.